The 21 T cell receptor beta chains below all came from one sample that was sequenced in a study of T cell responses to AZD1222 COVID-19 vaccine. Data came from immunoSEQ multiplex PCR; TCRdb stores just in-frame clones and leaves some out. Of approximately 130,000 clones detected, over 90% appear once; the ten largest clones hold approximately 1.6%. Sequenced material: peripheral blood, taken on day 0 of AZD1222 vaccination. The receptor source for this set is an adult in good health.

This chain links TRBV6-5 with TRBJ2-2; a weak D match, TRBD1 (6 bases). This CDR3 has 15 residues. Germline-derived CDR1 and CDR2 are MNHEY and SVGAGI. Trimming left V 6 bases short and J 2 bases short, with 13 bases between. CDR3 protein: CASSSMGANTGELFF. The CDR3 nucleotides are TGTGCCAGCAGCTCTATGGGGGCAAACACCGGGGAGCTGTTTTTT.

The chain has TRBV7-2 and TRBJ1-6; 8 bases line up with TRBD1. The CDR3 contains 18 residues. Trimming at V came to 7 bases and at J to 0 bases, leaving 11 bases not matched to a gene. Germline V CDR1 and CDR2: SGHTA, FQGNSA. Written as DNA, the CDR3 is TGTGCCAGCACGGGTGGAAGGACAGGGAGCTCCTATAATTCACCCCTCCACTTT. Its translation: CASTGGRTGSSYNSPLHF.

This chain joins TRBV29-1 and TRBJ2-2; D gene uncertain. Germline loops: CDR1 SQVTM, CDR2 ANQGSEA. V was clipped by 3 bases and J by 1 base, with 12 bases between them. The CDR3 has 15 residues. The CDR3 nucleotides are TGCAGCGTTGATCAAGTCGGAAGGAACACCGGGGAGCTGTTTTTT. Protein product: CSVDQVGRNTGELFF.

This chain links TRBV7-2 with TRBJ1-4; D is perhaps TRBD1 (5 bases). V dropped 5 bases and J dropped 3 bases, with 10 bases sitting between them. The CDR3 is made up of 14 amino acids. From germline, CDR1 is SGHTA and CDR2 FQGNSA. The CDR3 here is CASSPDRPNEKLFF. The DNA of the CDR3 is TGTGCCAGCAGCCCCGACAGACCTAATGAAAAACTGTTTTTT.

The rearrangement joins TRBV7-9 to TRBJ2-3; 8 bases align to TRBD1. The CDR3 is made up of 14 amino acids. Per germline, CDR1 SEHNR and CDR2 FQNEAQ (reference sequence). V was clipped by 5 bases and J by 6 bases; unmatched bases: 7. DNA of the CDR3: TGTGCCAGCAGCCAGGACAGGGCGTTGGATACGCAGTATTTT. It codes for CASSQDRALDTQYF.

The genes are TRBV9 and TRBJ2-7, with D perhaps TRBD2 (6 bases). Per germline, CDR1 SGDLS and CDR2 YYNGEE. There are 13 residues in the CDR3. Trimming removed 4 bases from V and 4 bases from J, with 12 bases in between. The CDR3: CASSPAGLYEQYF. The CDR3 coding sequence is TGTGCCAGCAGCCCGGCGGGACTTTACGAGCAGTACTTC.

The CDR3 DNA sequence: TGTGCCAGCTCACCCGAGCGCTCCCCCCCTTTAAAGCAGTACTTC. Its translation: CASSPERSPPLKQYF. The rearrangement joins TRBV18 to TRBJ2-7, with D uncertain. In germline, CDR1 is KGHSH, CDR2 LQKENI. The CDR3 has 15 amino acids. V was clipped by 3 bases and J by 8 bases, with 20 bases between them.

The chain links TRBV7-8 to TRBJ1-1; 7 bases fit TRBD1. Germline V gene data show CDR1 as SGHVS and CDR2 as FQNEAQ. The CDR3 runs to 14 residues. The J segment lost 1 base and the V segment lost 5 bases, leaving 4 bases of the junction unmatched. The CDR3 here is CASSPRDRNTEAFF. For the CDR3, the DNA is TGTGCCAGCAGCCCTCGGGACAGGAACACTGAAGCTTTCTTT.

The chain combines TRBV6-5 with TRBJ2-5; D may be TRBD1 or TRBD2 (5 bases each). The CDR3 runs to 15 residues. Germline loops: CDR1 MNHEY, CDR2 SVGAGI. V lost 0 bases and J lost 5, with 13 bases in between. The CDR3 protein is CASSYSEVGRETQYF. The CDR3 DNA is TGTGCCAGCAGTTACTCGGAGGTGGGGCGGGAGACCCAGTACTTC.

V and J are TRBV19 and TRBJ2-1, with 7 bases aligning to TRBD1. Germline V CDR1 and CDR2: LNHDA, SQIVND (reference sequence). The CDR3 consists of 17 residues. V lost 0 bases, J lost 8 bases, and 13 bases stayed unmatched. Here the CDR3 reads CASSIDLEGASQDEQFF. In DNA, the CDR3 is TGTGCCAGTAGTATAGATCTCGAGGGGGCCTCACAGGATGAGCAGTTCTTC.

V usage is TRBV10-3 and J usage is TRBJ1-5; 7 nucleotides align to TRBD1. V shed 2 bases and J 1 base; nucleotides not matched to a gene: 2. CDR1 and CDR2 (germline): ENHRY, SYGVKD. This CDR3 has 15 amino acids. CDR3 residues: CAISEGTESNQPQHF. For the CDR3, the DNA is TGTGCCATCAGTGAGGGGACAGAGAGCAATCAGCCCCAGCATTTT.

This sequence joins TRBV4-1 and TRBJ1-3; a possible D gene is TRBD1 (6 bases). The V end was cut by 0 bases, the J end by 2 bases, with 14 bases between. Germline V gene sequence: CDR1 MGHRA, CDR2 YSYEKL. The CDR3 covers 17 residues. Written as DNA, the CDR3 is TGCGCCAGCAGCCAAGAAGGGGTCGGGGGCACTGGAAACACCATATATTTT. Its translation is CASSQEGVGGTGNTIYF.

The chain is built from TRBV30 and TRBJ1-3; TRBD1 agrees at 8 bases. CDR1 is GTSNPN and CDR2 is SVGIG in the germline V gene (reference sequence). V dropped 3 bases and J dropped 6; count of bases not matched to a gene: 7. The CDR3 extends over 14 amino acids. CDR3 in DNA: TGTGCCTGGAGCGGACAGGGAGTAGCAAACACCATATATTTT. It is translated as CAWSGQGVANTIYF.

The chain joins TRBV9 to TRBJ1-2; no clear D gene. V gave up 3 bases and J gave up 8 bases, with 23 bases separating them. Germline V CDR1 and CDR2: SGDLS, YYNGEE. The CDR3 spans 16 residues. CDR3 loop: CASSAQFLPREGGYTF. The CDR3 region has the DNA TGTGCCAGCAGCGCGCAGTTTTTACCCCGGGAAGGGGGCTACACCTTC.

The chain employs TRBV7-2 and TRBJ1-5; 8 positions agree with TRBD1. The CDR3 is 15 amino acids. Germline CDR1 and CDR2: SGHTA and FQGNSA. V lost 2 bases to trimming and J lost 6 bases; unmatched junction nucleotides: 6. CDR3 sequence: CASSLLDRGSQPQHF. The CDR3 nucleotides are TGTGCCAGCAGCTTATTAGACAGGGGTTCTCAGCCCCAGCATTTT. Together with reference TRBV7-2 and TRBJ1-5, the CDR3 gives the full variable domain: GAGVSQSPSNKVTEKGKDVELRCDPISGHTALYWYRQSLGQGLEFLIYFQGNSAPDKSGLPSDRFSAERTGGSVSTLTIQRTQQEDSAVYLCASSLLDRGSQPQHFGDGTRLSIL.

The V call is TRBV6-2 or TRBV6-3, the J call TRBJ2-3; 11 bases fit TRBD2. Per the germline V gene, CDR1 is MNHEY and CDR2 is SVGEGT. The V and J ends lost 6 bases and 8 bases, in that order; junction bases with no gene match: 10. The CDR3 runs 15 residues. CDR3 residues: CASSPLAGGDVTQYF. The DNA of the CDR3 is TGTGCCAGCAGCCCTCTAGCGGGAGGAGACGTTACGCAGTATTTT.

The rearrangement uses TRBV4-3 and TRBJ2-3, with 11 bases fitting TRBD2. The trim removed 1 base at V and 1 base at J, leaving 1 base unmatched. Germline V lookup: CDR1 LGHNA, CDR2 YSLEER. The CDR3 is 16 residues long. Here the CDR3 DNA reads TGCGCCAGCAGCCAAGCACTAGCGGGAGGCACAGATACGCAGTATTTT. Protein sequence: CASSQALAGGTDTQYF.

The chain recombines TRBV30 with TRBJ2-1; 10 positions agree with TRBD2. V gave up 0 bases and J gave up 2 bases; unmatched junction bases: 7. Germline assignment: CDR1 GTSNPN and CDR2 SVGIG (reference sequence). This CDR3 has 17 amino acids. CDR3 DNA: TGTGCCTGGAGTGTTAGACCCAGCGGGAGGGCCTACAATGAGCAGTTCTTC. Encoded protein: CAWSVRPSGRAYNEQFF.

This chain links TRBV24-1 with TRBJ1-2; D is unclear. The CDR3 sequence is 12 residues long. The V end lost 1 base, the J end lost 4 bases, and 3 bases lay between the germline ends. CDR1 KGHDR and CDR2 SFDVKD come from the germline V gene. CDR3 in DNA: TGTGCCACCAGTGATTTAGTCTATGGCTACACCTTC. Residues: CATSDLVYGYTF.

The CDR3 loop reads CASSLVPGGVSSPLHF. CDR3 nucleotides: TGCGCCAGCAGCTTGGTTCCAGGGGGCGTTAGTTCACCCCTCCACTTT. The V and J genes are TRBV5-1 and TRBJ1-6; 8 bases are shared with TRBD1. The germline CDR1 and CDR2 sequences are SGHRS and YFSETQ. The J segment lost 9 bases and the V segment lost 0 bases, leaving 8 bases of the junction unmatched. This CDR3 spans 16 amino acids.

The J gene is TRBJ2-1, the V gene TRBV5-4; tentative D call: TRBD2 (6 bases). Trimming took 5 bases from V and 4 from J, leaving 16 bases between them. CDR1 and CDR2 (germline): SGHNT, YYREEE (reference sequence). The CDR3 covers 15 residues. This CDR3 is CASRQMGGRYNEQFF. The CDR3 coding sequence is TGTGCCAGCAGACAGATGGGGGGTAGATACAATGAGCAGTTCTTC.